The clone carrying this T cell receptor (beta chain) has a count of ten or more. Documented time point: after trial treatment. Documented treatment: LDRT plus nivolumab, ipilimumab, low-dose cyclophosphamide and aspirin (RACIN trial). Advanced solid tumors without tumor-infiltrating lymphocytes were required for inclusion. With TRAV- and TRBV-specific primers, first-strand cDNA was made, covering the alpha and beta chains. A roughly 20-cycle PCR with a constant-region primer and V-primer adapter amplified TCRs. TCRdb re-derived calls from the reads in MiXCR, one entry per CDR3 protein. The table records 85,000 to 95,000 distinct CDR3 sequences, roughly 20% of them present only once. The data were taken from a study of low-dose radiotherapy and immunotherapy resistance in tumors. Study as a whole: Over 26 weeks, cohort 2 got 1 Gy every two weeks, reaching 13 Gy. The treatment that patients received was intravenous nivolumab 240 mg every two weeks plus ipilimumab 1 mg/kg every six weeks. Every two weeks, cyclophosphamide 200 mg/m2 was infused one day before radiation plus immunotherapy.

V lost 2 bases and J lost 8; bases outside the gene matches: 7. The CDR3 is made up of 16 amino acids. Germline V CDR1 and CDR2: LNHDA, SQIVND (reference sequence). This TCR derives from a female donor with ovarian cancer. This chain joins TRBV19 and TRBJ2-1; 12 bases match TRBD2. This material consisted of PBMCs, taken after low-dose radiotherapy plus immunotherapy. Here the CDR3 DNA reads TGTGCCAGTAGTATACTAGCGGGAGGGCCCATGGATGAGCAGTTCTTC. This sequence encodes CASSILAGGPMDEQFF.